This T cell receptor (beta chain) appears in the sequencing data of a study of T cell repertoires in cytomegalovirus infection. TCRdb reprocessed the reads via MiXCR and lists one record per CDR3 protein. The sample lists 150,000 to 200,000 distinct CDR3 sequences, approximately 14% occurring once. In its sample, this clonotype was seen many times. The V end lost 5 bases, the J end lost 5 bases, and 12 bases lay between the germline ends. Germline V gene sequence: CDR1 SGHVS, CDR2 FNYEAQ. This CDR3 comprises 13 residues. This TCR was recovered from a human donor in good health (CMV status not recorded). Some clones in this sample may be carry-over from other donors' samples. The sequencing sample was made of PBMCs. The chain joins TRBV7-6 to TRBJ2-5; no clear D. The DNA for the CDR3 is TGTGCCAGCAGCCTGGCCCCCCCCGAGACCCAGTACTTC. As protein: CASSLAPPETQYF.